This TCR beta chain was sequenced for a study of shared T cell receptors in the human thymus. The protocol was immunoSEQ multiplex PCR, while the TCRdb copy is restricted to in-frame clones and leaves out a portion. Here the sample spans some 640,000 clones, about 87% being singletons. The germline V gene has CDR1 MNHEY and CDR2 SMNVEV (reference sequence). The CDR3 is 15 amino acids. Trimming at V came to 5 bases and at J to 6 bases, leaving 4 bases not matched to a gene. This sample also belongs to another study, concerning human thymus T cells. That work states: Infants served as donors; they were healthy and Finnish and were having corrective surgery for congenital heart defects. Thymic and blood repertoires seemed to favor certain V and J genes. Thymic repertoires from unrelated individuals overlapped highly, related research reported.

The TCR sequence derives from a boy younger than two with a congenital heart defect. This chain joins TRBV27 and TRBJ2-2; 12 bases agree with TRBD2. The sequencing input was thymocytes. The CDR3 reads CASSPLAGGPGELFF. The CDR3 nucleotides are TGTGCCAGCAGTCCCCTAGCGGGAGGGCCCGGGGAGCTGTTTTTT.